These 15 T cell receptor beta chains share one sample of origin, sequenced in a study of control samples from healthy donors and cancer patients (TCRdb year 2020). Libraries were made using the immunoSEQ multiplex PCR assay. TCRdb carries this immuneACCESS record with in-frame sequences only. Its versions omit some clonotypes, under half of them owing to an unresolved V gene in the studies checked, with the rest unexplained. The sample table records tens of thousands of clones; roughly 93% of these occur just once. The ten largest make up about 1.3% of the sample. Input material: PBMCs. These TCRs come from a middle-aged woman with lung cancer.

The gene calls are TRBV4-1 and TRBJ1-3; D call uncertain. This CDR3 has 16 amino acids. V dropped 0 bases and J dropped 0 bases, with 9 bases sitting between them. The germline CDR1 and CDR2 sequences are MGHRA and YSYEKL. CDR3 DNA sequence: TGCGCCAGCAGCCAAGATAAGGACTCCTCTGGAAACACCATATATTTT. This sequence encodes CASSQDKDSSGNTIYF.

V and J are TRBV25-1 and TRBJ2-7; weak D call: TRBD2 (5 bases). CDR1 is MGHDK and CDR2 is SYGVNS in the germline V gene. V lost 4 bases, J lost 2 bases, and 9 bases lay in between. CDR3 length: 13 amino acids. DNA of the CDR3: TGTGCCAGCAGTGGGGAGTCGGCCTACGAGCAGTACTTC. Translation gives CASSGESAYEQYF.

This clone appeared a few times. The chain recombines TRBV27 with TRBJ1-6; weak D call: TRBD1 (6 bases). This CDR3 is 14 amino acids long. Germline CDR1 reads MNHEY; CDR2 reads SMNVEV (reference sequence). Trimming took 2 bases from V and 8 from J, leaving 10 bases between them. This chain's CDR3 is CASSLQGNYSPLHF. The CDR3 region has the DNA TGTGCCAGCAGTTTACAGGGGAACTATTCACCCCTCCACTTT.

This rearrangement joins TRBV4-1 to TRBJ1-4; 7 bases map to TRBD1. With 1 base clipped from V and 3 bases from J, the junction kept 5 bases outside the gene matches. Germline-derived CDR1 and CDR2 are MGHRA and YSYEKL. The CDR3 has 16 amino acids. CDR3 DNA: TGCGCCAGCAGCCAAGGGGAGGGACAGCCTAATGAAAAACTGTTTTTT. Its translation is CASSQGEGQPNEKLFF.

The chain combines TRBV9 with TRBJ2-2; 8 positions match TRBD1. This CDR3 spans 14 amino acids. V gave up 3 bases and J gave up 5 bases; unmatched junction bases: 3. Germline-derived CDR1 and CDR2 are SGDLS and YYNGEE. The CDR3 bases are TGTGCCAGCAGCGGGGACAGGCCTACCGGGGAGCTGTTTTTT. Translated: CASSGDRPTGELFF.

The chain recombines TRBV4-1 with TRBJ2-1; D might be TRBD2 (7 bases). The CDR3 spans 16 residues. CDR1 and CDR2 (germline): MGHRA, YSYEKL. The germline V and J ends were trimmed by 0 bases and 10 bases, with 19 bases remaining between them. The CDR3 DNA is TGCGCCAGCAGCCAAGACGGCTTGGGGGGGGGCCTGGAGCAGTTCTTC. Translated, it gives CASSQDGLGGGLEQFF.

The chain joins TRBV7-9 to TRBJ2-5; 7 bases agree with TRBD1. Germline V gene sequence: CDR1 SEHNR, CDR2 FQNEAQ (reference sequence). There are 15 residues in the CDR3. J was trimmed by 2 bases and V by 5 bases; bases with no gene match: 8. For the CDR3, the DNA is TGTGCCAGCAGCCCGGGACAGATATCTCAAGAGACCCAGTACTTC. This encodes CASSPGQISQETQYF. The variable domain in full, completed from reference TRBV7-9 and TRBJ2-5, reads DTGVSQNPRHKITKRGQNVTFRCDPISEHNRLYWYRQTLGQGPEFLTYFQNEAQLEKSRLLSDRFSAERPKGSFSTLEIQRTEQGDSAMYLCASSPGQISQETQYFGPGTRLLVL.

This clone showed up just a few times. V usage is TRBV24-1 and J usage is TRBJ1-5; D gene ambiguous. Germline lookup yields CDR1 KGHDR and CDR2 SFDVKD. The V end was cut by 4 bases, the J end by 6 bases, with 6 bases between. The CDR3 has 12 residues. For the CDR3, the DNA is TGTGCCACCAGTGAGAAGGGTCAGCCCCAGCATTTT. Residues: CATSEKGQPQHF.

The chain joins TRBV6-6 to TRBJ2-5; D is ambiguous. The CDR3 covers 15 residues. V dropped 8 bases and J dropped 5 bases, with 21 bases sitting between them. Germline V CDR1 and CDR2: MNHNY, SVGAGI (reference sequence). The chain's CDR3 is CASLYRPPSPETQYF. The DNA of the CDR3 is TGTGCCAGCCTATACAGACCCCCCAGTCCGGAGACCCAGTACTTC.

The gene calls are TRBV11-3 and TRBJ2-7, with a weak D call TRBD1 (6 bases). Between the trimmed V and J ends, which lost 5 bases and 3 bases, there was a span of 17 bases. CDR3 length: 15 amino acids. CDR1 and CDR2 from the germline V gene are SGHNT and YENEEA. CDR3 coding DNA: TGTGCCAGCAGCCCCCGTAGAGGGGGAGACTACGAGCAGTACTTC. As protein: CASSPRRGGDYEQYF.

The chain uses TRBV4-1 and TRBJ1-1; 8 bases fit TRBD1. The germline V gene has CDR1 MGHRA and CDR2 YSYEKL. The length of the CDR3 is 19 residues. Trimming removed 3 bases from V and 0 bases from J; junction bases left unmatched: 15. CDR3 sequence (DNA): TGCGCCAGCAGCCACGCAGGGACAGGAATCCCCGTGATGAACACTGAAGCTTTCTTT. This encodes CASSHAGTGIPVMNTEAFF.

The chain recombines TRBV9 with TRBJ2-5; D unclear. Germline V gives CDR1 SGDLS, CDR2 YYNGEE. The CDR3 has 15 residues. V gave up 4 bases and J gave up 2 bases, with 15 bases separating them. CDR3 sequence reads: CASSPMSGSQETQYF. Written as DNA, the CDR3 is TGTGCCAGCAGCCCCATGTCGGGTTCACAAGAGACCCAGTACTTC.

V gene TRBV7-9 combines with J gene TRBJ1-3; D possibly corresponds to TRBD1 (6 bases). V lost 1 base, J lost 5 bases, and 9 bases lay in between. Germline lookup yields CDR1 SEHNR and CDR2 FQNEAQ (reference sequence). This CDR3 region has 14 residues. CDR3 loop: CASSLVGARNTIYF. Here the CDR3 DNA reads TGTGCCAGCAGCTTAGTGGGGGCTCGAAACACCATATATTTT.

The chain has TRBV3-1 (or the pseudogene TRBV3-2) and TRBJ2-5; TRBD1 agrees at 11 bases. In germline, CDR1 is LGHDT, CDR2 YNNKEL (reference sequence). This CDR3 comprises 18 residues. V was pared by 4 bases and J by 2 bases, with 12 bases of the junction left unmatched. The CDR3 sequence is CASSPLRDRGLLQETQYF. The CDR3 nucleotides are TGTGCCAGCAGCCCGCTTCGGGACAGGGGGTTGCTTCAAGAGACCCAGTACTTC.

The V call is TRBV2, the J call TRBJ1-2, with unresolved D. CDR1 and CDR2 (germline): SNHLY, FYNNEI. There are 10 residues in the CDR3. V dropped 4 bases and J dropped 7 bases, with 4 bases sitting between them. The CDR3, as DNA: TGTGCCAGCAGTGTACCTGGCTACACCTTC. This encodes CASSVPGYTF.